The 20 T cell receptor beta chains below come from one sample, sequenced in a study of PD-L1 blockade in urothelial cancer. Repertoires were generated with immunoSEQ multiplex PCR, while TCRdb's copy carries only in-frame clones and drops some. Counted here are around 100,000 clones, more than 85% occurring once; the ten biggest clones make up 3.5% to 4.5%. The time point was: peripheral blood 6 weeks after treatment start. The sequencing used PBMCs, collected around atezolizumab (anti-PD-L1) treatment. The receptors derive from a man aged 60 to 75 with urothelial cancer.

The chain combines TRBV6-1 with TRBJ2-7; TRBD1 agrees at 8 bases. CDR1 MNHNS and CDR2 SASEGT come from the germline V gene. V dropped 2 bases and J dropped 0; count of bases not matched to a gene: 3. The CDR3 length is 15 residues. The CDR3 region is CASSEWGQVSYEQYF. CDR3 DNA sequence: TGTGCCAGCAGTGAATGGGGACAGGTCTCCTACGAGCAGTACTTC.

The chain has TRBV30 and TRBJ2-3; TRBD2 matches 14 bases. The V gene's germline CDR1 is GTSNPN and CDR2 SVGIG (reference sequence). CDR3 size: 16 residues. The ends lost 1 base at V and 2 bases at J; junction bases unmatched: 2. The chain's CDR3 is CAWSGLAGGPTDTQYF. The CDR3 DNA reads as TGTGCCTGGAGTGGACTAGCGGGAGGGCCCACAGATACGCAGTATTTT.

The V and J genes are TRBV30 and TRBJ2-5, with 9 bases lining up with TRBD1. CDR1 is GTSNPN and CDR2 is SVGIG in the germline V gene (reference sequence). Trimming took 5 bases from V and 2 from J; bases not matched to a gene: 3. The length of the CDR3 is 13 residues. The DNA for the CDR3 is TGTGCCTGGGGGGGGACAGGGCAAGAGACCCAGTACTTC. As protein: CAWGGTGQETQYF.

This clone has more than one count but fewer than ten. V is TRBV9 and J is TRBJ2-7; TRBD1 matches 7 bases. The CDR3 is 14 amino acids. The V gene end was trimmed by 3 bases and the J gene end by 3 bases; junction bases not matched to a gene: 6. The V gene's germline CDR1 is SGDLS and CDR2 YYNGEE. The CDR3 loop is CASSATGTGYEQYF. CDR3 coding DNA: TGTGCCAGCAGCGCGACAGGGACGGGCTACGAGCAGTACTTC.

V and J are TRBV4-2 and TRBJ2-7; a weak D match, TRBD2 (6 bases). V dropped 1 base and J dropped 0 bases, with 7 bases sitting between them. Germline lookup yields CDR1 LGHNA and CDR2 YNFKEQ. This CDR3 has 14 residues. CDR3 in amino acids: CASSQAEGSYEQYF. The CDR3 coding sequence is TGTGCCAGCAGCCAAGCGGAGGGCTCCTACGAGCAGTACTTC.

The CDR3 here is CASSGTSVLDEQYF. CDR3 DNA: TGTGCCAGCAGTGGGACTAGCGTGTTGGACGAGCAGTACTTC. The genes are TRBV28 and TRBJ2-7; 10 bases are a match to TRBD2. The CDR3 spans 14 residues. The germline V gene encodes CDR1 MDHEN and CDR2 SYDVKM. V was clipped by 5 bases and J by 5 bases; unmatched bases: 6. Full variable domain (remainder filled in from reference TRBV28 and TRBJ2-7): DVKVTQSSRYLVKRTGEKVFLECVQDMDHENMFWYRQDPGLGLRLIYFSYDVKMKEKGDIPEGYSVSREKKERFSLILESASTNQTSMYLCASSGTSVLDEQYFGPGTRLTVT.

J is TRBJ2-3 and V is TRBV2; TRBD2 matches 8 bases. CDR1 is SNHLY, CDR2 FYNNEI, per germline. V dropped 4 bases and J dropped 4; count of bases not matched to a gene: 7. The CDR3 is 15 amino acids. The CDR3, as DNA: TGTGCCAGCAGTGTCACGAGCGGGAGCGCAGATACGCAGTATTTT. It encodes CASSVTSGSADTQYF.

The chain recombines TRBV11-2 with TRBJ2-3, with D perhaps matching TRBD1 (6 bases). The V end lost 3 bases, the J end lost 9 bases, and 19 bases lay between the germline ends. The CDR3 is 15 residues long. Germline-derived CDR1 and CDR2 are SGHAT and FQNNGV. As DNA, the CDR3 is TGTGCCAGCAGCTTCCCTCCTTTGACAGGAAGAACGCAGTATTTT. It specifies CASSFPPLTGRTQYF.

CDR3 protein: CASSSRTGYNEQFF. CDR3 DNA: TGCGCCAGCAGCTCCCGGACAGGATACAATGAGCAGTTCTTC. V is TRBV5-1 and J is TRBJ2-1, with TRBD1 identical over 7 bases. The CDR3 totals 14 residues. Germline CDR1 reads SGHRS; CDR2 reads YFSETQ. V was clipped by 3 bases and J by 4 bases; unmatched bases: 4.

The rearrangement links TRBV11-2 to TRBJ1-1; 7 bases match TRBD1. Germline V gene sequence: CDR1 SGHAT, CDR2 FQNNGV. The CDR3 is made up of 14 amino acids. V gave up 3 bases and J gave up 0 bases; unmatched junction bases: 1. DNA of the CDR3: TGTGCCAGCAGCTTCGGGACAGTGAACACTGAAGCTTTCTTT. The encoded protein is CASSFGTVNTEAFF.

The V gene is TRBV10-3, the J gene TRBJ1-2; 9 nucleotides match TRBD1. The J segment lost 2 bases and the V segment lost 0 bases, leaving 1 base of the junction unmatched. This CDR3 is 15 amino acids long. From germline, CDR1 is ENHRY and CDR2 SYGVKD. CDR3 residues: CAISESGQGNYGYTF. The CDR3 bases are TGTGCCATCAGTGAGTCGGGACAGGGAAACTATGGCTACACCTTC.

The chain recombines TRBV5-4 with TRBJ2-4, with TRBD2 matching 7 bases. V was clipped by 4 bases and J by 4 bases; unmatched bases: 8. This CDR3 has 15 residues. Germline V lookup: CDR1 SGHNT, CDR2 YYREEE (reference sequence). The CDR3: CASSPGGGEKNIQYF. CDR3 in DNA: TGTGCCAGCAGCCCGGGGGGAGGGGAAAAAAACATTCAGTACTTC.

A word on this clone: This sample includes further DNA sequences coding for the same CDR3. V usage is TRBV5-1 and J usage is TRBJ2-3, with 15 bases that match TRBD2. J lost 1 base, V lost 0 bases, and 3 bases had no gene match. Germline values: CDR1 SGHRS, CDR2 YFSETQ. The CDR3 is 18 residues long. This CDR3 is CASSLGGLAGGRTDTQYF. CDR3 coding DNA: TGCGCCAGCAGCTTGGGGGGACTAGCGGGGGGTCGCACAGATACGCAGTATTTT.

The chain links TRBV6-5 to TRBJ2-3, with 10 bases fitting TRBD2. Trimming took 6 bases from V and 6 from J; bases not matched to a gene: 9. The CDR3 totals 15 residues. CDR1 is MNHEY and CDR2 is SVGAGI in the germline V gene. CDR3 region: CASSPLAGEWDTQYF. CDR3 nucleotides: TGTGCCAGCAGCCCGCTAGCGGGAGAATGGGATACGCAGTATTTT.

V usage is TRBV13 and J usage is TRBJ1-2; D may be TRBD1 (6 bases). The V and J ends lost 1 base and 8 bases respectively, with 23 bases between them. The CDR3 consists of 17 residues. Per germline, CDR1 PRHDT and CDR2 FYEKMQ (reference sequence). CDR3 residues: CASSLVHLPGPQGGYTF. The DNA of the CDR3 is TGTGCCAGCAGCTTAGTTCACCTCCCGGGACCCCAGGGGGGCTACACCTTC.

V is TRBV9 and J is TRBJ1-3, with D maybe TRBD1 (6 bases). The CDR3 loop spans 15 amino acids. The ends were cut back, 3 bases at V and 2 bases at J, with 12 bases in the middle. Germline V gene lookup returns CDR1 SGDLS and CDR2 YYNGEE. Here the CDR3 reads CASSGQVIAGNTIYF. In DNA form, the CDR3 reads TGTGCCAGCAGCGGACAGGTGATAGCTGGAAACACCATATATTTT.

A single count supports this clone. This rearrangement joins TRBV5-1 to TRBJ2-3, with a weak D call TRBD2 (6 bases). CDR1 and CDR2 from the germline V gene are SGHRS and YFSETQ. The CDR3 is 14 residues long. Trimming pared 1 base from V and 2 bases from J, leaving 8 bases between. The CDR3 sequence is CASSLRRDTDTQYF. CDR3 DNA: TGCGCCAGCAGCTTGAGGAGGGACACAGATACGCAGTATTTT.

The chain employs TRBV25-1 and TRBJ2-1; 12 bases match TRBD2. Germline V gene sequence: CDR1 MGHDK, CDR2 SYGVNS. This CDR3 contains 16 residues. J lost 2 bases, V lost 2 bases, and 1 base had no gene match. Written as DNA, the CDR3 is TGTGCCAGCAGTGAAAGGACTAGCGGGGCCTACAATGAGCAGTTCTTC. Encoded protein: CASSERTSGAYNEQFF.

The chain joins TRBV27 to TRBJ1-5; TRBD1 matches 9 bases. There are 14 residues in the CDR3. The J segment lost 6 bases and the V segment lost 3 bases, leaving 3 bases of the junction unmatched. Germline V CDR1 and CDR2: MNHEY, SMNVEV (reference sequence). The CDR3 bases are TGTGCCAGCAGTTTGGGGACAGGGAGTCAGCCCCAGCATTTT. Translating gives CASSLGTGSQPQHF.

CDR3 protein: CASSEAYINNEQFF. The DNA for the CDR3 is TGTGCCAGCAGTGAAGCTTACATAAACAATGAGCAGTTCTTC. This chain uses TRBV6-1 with TRBJ2-1, with D hard to call. Germline assignment: CDR1 MNHNS and CDR2 SASEGT. CDR3 length: 14 amino acids. V lost 0 bases and J lost 5, with 8 bases in between.